The present T cell receptor beta chain was sequenced within a study of blood T cell repertoires in COVID-19. Study context: Material from acute and convalescent COVID-19 was sourced from the United States, Italy and Spain. T cells, B-cell-depleted T cells, or PBMCs supplied cDNA or gDNA.

In the original analysis: Using reference gene primer amplification, nucleated cell counts were estimated. Clones were sequenced by immunoSEQ multiplex PCR, and TCRdb holds only the in-frame ones, with some missing. The V and J calls and clone size are taken from that table; D and trimming were inferred from the DNA. The sample lists hundreds of thousands of clones; 88% were seen once. The germline V gene encodes CDR1 SGHVS and CDR2 FQNEAQ. V shed 1 base and J shed 3 bases, with 19 bases lying between them. The CDR3 loop spans 17 amino acids. The chain has TRBV7-8 and TRBJ2-7; TRBD1 might be the D (6 bases). This clonotype originated in a woman in her seventies with COVID-19, enrolled during active disease. The specimen sequenced was peripheral blood. CDR3: CASSLGASGQNFYEQYF. In DNA, the CDR3 is TGTGCCAGCAGCTTAGGTGCCTCGGGACAAAACTTCTACGAGCAGTACTTC.